What follows is one T cell receptor beta chain and its context. Repertoires were generated with immunoSEQ multiplex PCR, while TCRdb's copy carries only in-frame clones and drops some. This sample has some 89,000 clones, with about 95% found just once. The sample belongs to a study of T cell changes during pregnancy in multiple sclerosis. The germline CDR1 and CDR2 sequences are WNHNN and SYGVQD (reference sequence). V was pared by 3 bases and J by 4 bases, with 13 bases between. This CDR3 contains 14 residues. The rearrangement links TRBV10-1 to TRBJ2-7; D perhaps matches TRBD1 (6 bases). The sequences come from peripheral blood, collected in the third trimester of pregnancy. The receptor was isolated from a female donor with multiple sclerosis, enrolled in a pregnancy study. The CDR3 reads CASSDGGELYEQYF. The CDR3 nucleotides are TGCGCCAGCAGTGATGGGGGCGAGTTATACGAGCAGTACTTC.